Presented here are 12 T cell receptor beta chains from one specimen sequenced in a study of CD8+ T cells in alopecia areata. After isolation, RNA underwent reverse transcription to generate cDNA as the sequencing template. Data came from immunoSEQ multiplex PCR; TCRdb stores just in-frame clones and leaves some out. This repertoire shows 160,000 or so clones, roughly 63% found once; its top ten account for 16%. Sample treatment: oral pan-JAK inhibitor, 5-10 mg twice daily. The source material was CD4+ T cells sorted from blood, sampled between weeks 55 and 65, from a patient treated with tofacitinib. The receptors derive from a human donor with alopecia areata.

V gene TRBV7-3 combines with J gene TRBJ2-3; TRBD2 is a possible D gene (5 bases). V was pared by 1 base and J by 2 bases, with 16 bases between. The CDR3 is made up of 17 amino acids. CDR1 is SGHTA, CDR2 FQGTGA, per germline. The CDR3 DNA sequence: TGTGCCAGCAGCTTAATCCCTAGCCGAAACCACACAGATACGCAGTATTTT. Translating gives CASSLIPSRNHTDTQYF.

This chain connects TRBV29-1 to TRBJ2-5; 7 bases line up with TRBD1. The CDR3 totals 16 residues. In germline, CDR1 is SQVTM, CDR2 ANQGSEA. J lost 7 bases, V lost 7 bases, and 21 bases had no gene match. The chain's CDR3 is CSGEESHTGAGGTQYF. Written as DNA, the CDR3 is TGCAGCGGCGAGGAAAGCCACACAGGGGCGGGTGGGACCCAGTACTTC.

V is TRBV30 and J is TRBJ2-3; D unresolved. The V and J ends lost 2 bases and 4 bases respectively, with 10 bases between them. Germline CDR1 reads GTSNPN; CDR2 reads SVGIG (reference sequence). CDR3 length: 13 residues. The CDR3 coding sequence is TGTGCCTGGAGTCCCCTAGGACCAGATACGCAGTATTTT. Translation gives CAWSPLGPDTQYF.

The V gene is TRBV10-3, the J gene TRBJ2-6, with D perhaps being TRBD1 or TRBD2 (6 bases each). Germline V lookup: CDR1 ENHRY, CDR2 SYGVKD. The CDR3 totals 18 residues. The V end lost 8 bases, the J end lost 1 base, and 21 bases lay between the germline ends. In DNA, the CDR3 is TGTGCCATCTTTTCGGGAGACCCAGGGGAATCTGGGGCCAACGTCCTGACTTTC. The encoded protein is CAIFSGDPGESGANVLTF.

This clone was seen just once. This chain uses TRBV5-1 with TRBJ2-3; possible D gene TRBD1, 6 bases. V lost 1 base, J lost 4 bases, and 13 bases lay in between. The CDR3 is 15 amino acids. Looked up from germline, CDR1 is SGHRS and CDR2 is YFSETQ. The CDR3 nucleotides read TGCGCCAGCAGCTTGCAGGGGAGCTCCGCAGATACGCAGTATTTT. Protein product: CASSLQGSSADTQYF.

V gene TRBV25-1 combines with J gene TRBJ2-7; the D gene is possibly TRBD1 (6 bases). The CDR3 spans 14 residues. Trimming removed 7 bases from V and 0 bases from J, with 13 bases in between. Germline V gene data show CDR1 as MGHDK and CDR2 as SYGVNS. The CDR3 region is CASMGAGISYEQYF. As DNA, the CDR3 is TGTGCCAGCATGGGGGCAGGGATCTCCTACGAGCAGTACTTC.

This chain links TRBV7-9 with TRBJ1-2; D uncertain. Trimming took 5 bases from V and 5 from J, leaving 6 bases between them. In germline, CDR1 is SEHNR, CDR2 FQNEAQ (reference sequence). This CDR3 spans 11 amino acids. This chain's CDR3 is CASSLLYGYTF. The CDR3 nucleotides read TGTGCCAGCAGCCTATTGTATGGCTACACCTTC.

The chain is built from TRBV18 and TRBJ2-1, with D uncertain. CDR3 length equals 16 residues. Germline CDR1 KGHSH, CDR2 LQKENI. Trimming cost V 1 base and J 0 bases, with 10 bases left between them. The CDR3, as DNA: TGTGCCAGCTCACCACTAGCTCCGAGCTCCTACAATGAGCAGTTCTTC. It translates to CASSPLAPSSYNEQFF.

CDR3 amino acids: CASRLAGPGNSVYEQYF. In DNA, the CDR3 is TGTGCCAGCCGCCTGGCAGGGCCCGGAAATTCGGTCTACGAGCAGTACTTC. The V gene is TRBV5-6, the J gene TRBJ2-7; a possible D gene is TRBD1 (5 bases). V lost 7 bases to trimming and J lost 3 bases, with 26 bases between them. From germline, CDR1 is SGHDT and CDR2 YYEEEE. The CDR3 has 17 amino acids. The full variable domain, its missing parts supplied by reference TRBV5-6 and TRBJ2-7, is DAGVTQSPTHLIKTRGQQVTLRCSPKSGHDTVSWYQQALGQGPQFIFQYYEEEERQRGNFPDRFSGHQFPNYSSELNVNALLLGDSALYLCASRLAGPGNSVYEQYFGPGTRLTVT.

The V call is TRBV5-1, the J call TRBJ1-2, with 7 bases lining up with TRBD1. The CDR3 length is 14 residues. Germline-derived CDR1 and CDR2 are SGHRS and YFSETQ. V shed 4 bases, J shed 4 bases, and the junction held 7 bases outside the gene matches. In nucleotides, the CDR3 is TGCGCCAGCAGCCGAGGACAGGAGGGCTATGGCTACACCTTC. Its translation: CASSRGQEGYGYTF. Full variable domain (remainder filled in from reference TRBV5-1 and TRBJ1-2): KAGVTQTPRYLIKTRGQQVTLSCSPISGHRSVSWYQQTPGQGLQFLFEYFSETQRNKGNFPGRFSGRQFSNSRSEMNVSTLELGDSALYLCASSRGQEGYGYTFGSGTRLTVV.

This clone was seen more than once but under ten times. The CDR3 bases are TGTGCCTGGAGTGTACTGGAAGATACGCAGTATTTT. It is translated as CAWSVLEDTQYF. This sequence joins TRBV30 and TRBJ2-3; D gene unclear. The CDR3 extends over 12 amino acids. Germline-derived CDR1 and CDR2 are GTSNPN and SVGIG (reference sequence). V lost 0 bases to trimming and J lost 5 bases, with 6 bases between them.

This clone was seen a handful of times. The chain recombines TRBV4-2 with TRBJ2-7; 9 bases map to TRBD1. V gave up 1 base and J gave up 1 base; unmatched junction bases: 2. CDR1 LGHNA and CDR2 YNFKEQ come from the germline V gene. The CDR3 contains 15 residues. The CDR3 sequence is CASSQAGQGSYEQYF. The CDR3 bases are TGTGCCAGCAGCCAAGCGGGACAGGGATCCTACGAGCAGTACTTC.